Following are 10 T cell receptor beta chains from one sample sequenced in a study of blood T cell repertoires in COVID-19. Sequenced by immunoSEQ multiplex PCR; TCRdb stores in-frame clones only, minus some. In the table there are roughly 380,000 clones, 70% to 90% of which are singletons. The sample comprised peripheral blood. The receptors here all came from a woman aged 35 to 49 with COVID-19, enrolled during active disease.

This chain uses TRBV4-3 with TRBJ1-3; D is undetermined. CDR1 is LGHNA and CDR2 is YSLEER in the germline V gene. The CDR3 has 14 residues. Trimming left V 1 base short and J 4 bases short, with 8 bases between. The CDR3 nucleotides read TGCGCCAGCAGCCAAGTCCTCCTCGGAAACACCATATATTTT. Protein product: CASSQVLLGNTIYF.

This chain uses TRBV5-4 with TRBJ2-3; no clear D gene. Trimming shortened V by 0 bases and J by 3 bases, and 11 bases separated the two germline ends. Germline values: CDR1 SGHNT, CDR2 YYREEE (reference sequence). The CDR3 is made up of 15 amino acids. The CDR3 is CASSLVPYPTDTQYF. The CDR3 DNA sequence: TGTGCCAGCAGCTTGGTTCCCTACCCGACAGATACGCAGTATTTT.

V gene TRBV3-1 (or the pseudogene TRBV3-2) combines with J gene TRBJ2-5, with D possibly being TRBD2 (6 bases). The germline V gene encodes CDR1 LGHDT and CDR2 YNNKEL (reference sequence). This CDR3 is built from 14 residues. Trimming cost V 4 bases and J 1 base, with 10 bases left between them. CDR3 DNA: TGTGCCAGCAGCCCCTTGGGACTCCAAGAGACCCAGTACTTC. It is translated as CASSPLGLQETQYF.

The chain couples TRBV6-5 to TRBJ1-6; TRBD1 might be the D (5 bases). Deletions cut 6 bases from V and 7 bases from J, with 7 bases between. The CDR3 is made up of 12 amino acids. Germline-derived CDR1 and CDR2 are MNHEY and SVGAGI. The CDR3 DNA reads as TGTGCCAGCAGGCGGGACAATTCACCCCTCCACTTT. It yields the protein CASRRDNSPLHF.

The chain combines TRBV19 with TRBJ1-2; 9 bases are shared with TRBD1. CDR3 size: 18 residues. V was clipped by 3 bases and J by 4 bases; unmatched bases: 15. Germline CDR1 and CDR2: LNHDA and SQIVND (reference sequence). The CDR3 DNA follows: TGTGCCAGTAGTATCTCCGGCCCAAACAGGGGGCGACGCTATGGCTACACCTTC. It codes for CASSISGPNRGRRYGYTF.

The chain joins TRBV9 to TRBJ2-3, with TRBD1 matching 10 bases. Trimming removed 2 bases from V and 1 base from J; junction bases left unmatched: 4. From germline, CDR1 is SGDLS and CDR2 YYNGEE. This CDR3 region has 16 residues. The CDR3 DNA sequence: TGTGCCAGCAGCGTCGACAGGGGGCGCGGCACAGATACGCAGTATTTT. This encodes CASSVDRGRGTDTQYF.

The chain is built from TRBV4-3 and TRBJ2-7; D unresolved. V was shortened by 2 bases and J by 5 bases, with 7 bases between the two germline ends. This CDR3 is 12 amino acids long. CDR1 is LGHNA and CDR2 is YSLEER in the germline V gene. For the CDR3, the DNA is TGCGCCAGCAGCCAAACGCGGCACGAGCAGTACTTC. Its protein is CASSQTRHEQYF.

The chain uses TRBV29-1 and TRBJ2-5; the D gene is possibly TRBD1 (5 bases). This CDR3 is built from 17 residues. From germline, CDR1 is SQVTM and CDR2 ANQGSEA. V shed 1 base and J shed 0 bases, with 18 bases lying between them. The CDR3 sequence: CSVEGGHRTQYQETQYF. Written as DNA, the CDR3 is TGCAGCGTTGAAGGCGGTCATCGGACACAGTACCAAGAGACCCAGTACTTC.

The genes are TRBV6-5 and TRBJ1-2; 7 bases match TRBD1. There are 14 residues in the CDR3. Germline V gene lookup returns CDR1 MNHEY and CDR2 SVGAGI. The junction had 6 bases not matched to a gene; V was cut back by 7 bases and J by 1 base. CDR3 sequence: CASTRGQINYGYTF. In DNA form, the CDR3 reads TGTGCCAGCACCAGGGGACAGATTAACTATGGCTACACCTTC.

The CDR3 nucleotides are TGTGCCAGCAGCTACGGACTAGCGGGAAAGAGACAAGAGACCCAGTACTTC. Its translation is CASSYGLAGKRQETQYF. V usage is TRBV7-8 and J usage is TRBJ2-5, with 12 bases fitting TRBD2. The germline V gene encodes CDR1 SGHVS and CDR2 FQNEAQ. The V segment lost 4 bases and the J segment 2 bases; nucleotides outside the gene matches: 8. The CDR3 consists of 17 residues.